This T cell receptor (beta chain) was observed in a study of blood T cell repertoires in COVID-19. Study context: Both acute and convalescent COVID-19 samples were obtained from the United States, Italy and Spain. T cells, B-cell-depleted T cells, or PBMCs supplied cDNA or gDNA.

The ends were cut back, 2 bases at V and 2 bases at J, with 13 bases in the middle. This CDR3 comprises 15 residues. Germline V gene sequence: CDR1 MNHEY, CDR2 SVGAGI. Some clones are missing from TCRdb's copy, which holds only in-frame ones; the method was immunoSEQ multiplex PCR. This sample has tens of thousands of clones, with roughly 80% found just once. Sequencing input: peripheral blood. This chain joins TRBV6-5 and TRBJ2-7; D uncertain. The source of this sequence is a man older than 75 with acute or convalescent COVID-19. CDR3 DNA sequence: TGTGCCAGCAGTTACAGTCACAGTTCCCCCTACGAGCAGTACTTC. This sequence encodes CASSYSHSSPYEQYF.